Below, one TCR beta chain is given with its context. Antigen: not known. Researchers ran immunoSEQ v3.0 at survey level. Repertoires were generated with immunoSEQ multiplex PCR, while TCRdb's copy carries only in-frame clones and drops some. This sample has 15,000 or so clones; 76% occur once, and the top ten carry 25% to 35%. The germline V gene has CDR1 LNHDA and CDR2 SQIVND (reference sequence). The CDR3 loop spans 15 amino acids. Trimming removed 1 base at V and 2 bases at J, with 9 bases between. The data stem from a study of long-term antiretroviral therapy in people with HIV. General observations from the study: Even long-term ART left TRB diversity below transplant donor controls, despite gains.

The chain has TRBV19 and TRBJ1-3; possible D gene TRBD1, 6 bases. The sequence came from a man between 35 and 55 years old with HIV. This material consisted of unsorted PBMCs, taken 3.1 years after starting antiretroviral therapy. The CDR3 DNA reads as TGTGCCAGTAGTATAGCGGCAGGGGCTGGAAACACCATATATTTT. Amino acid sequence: CASSIAAGAGNTIYF.